This passage covers 23 T cell receptor beta chains from one sample sequenced in a study of T cell responses to AZD1222 COVID-19 vaccine (dated by TCRdb to the early 2020s). The sample's time point label is to be understood as: baseline before first vaccination. Libraries were prepared through the immunoSEQ multiplex PCR assay. TCRdb re-hosts the immuneACCESS table, in-frame sequences only. Its copies lack some clones; in the studies checked, an unresolved V gene accounts for under half of them, and the cause for the rest is not known. The sample contains 100,000 to 150,000 clones, about 85% of them found a single time. Roughly 1.5% of the sample is in the top ten clones. The source was peripheral blood, collected on day 0 of AZD1222 vaccination. All receptors derive from an adult in good health.

The rearrangement links TRBV10-3 to TRBJ2-7, with a weak D call TRBD1 (5 bases). Trimming removed 3 bases at V and 6 bases at J, with 15 bases between. The CDR3 runs 14 residues. The germline gives CDR1 ENHRY, CDR2 SYGVKD. In DNA, the CDR3 is TGTGCCATCAGTGACATAGGGGCGCCGGGCGAGCAGTACTTC. Translating gives CAISDIGAPGEQYF.

The chain carries TRBV19 and TRBJ2-3; tentative D call: TRBD1 (7 bases). In germline, CDR1 is LNHDA, CDR2 SQIVND (reference sequence). The germline V and J ends were trimmed by 10 bases and 11 bases, with 28 bases remaining between them. This CDR3 spans 15 amino acids. In nucleotides, the CDR3 is TGTGCCACGTCAGGGGGGCCGAACGCACAGATAGGGCAGTATTTT. As protein: CATSGGPNAQIGQYF.

The CDR3 bases are TGTGCCAGCAGCGAATGGACAGGGGAGTTAAACTATGGCTACACCTTC. Protein product: CASSEWTGELNYGYTF. The J gene is TRBJ1-2, the V gene TRBV5-6; 9 nucleotides line up with TRBD1. There are 16 residues in the CDR3. Per the germline V gene, CDR1 is SGHDT and CDR2 is YYEEEE. The trim removed 4 bases at V and 2 bases at J, leaving 9 bases unmatched.

J is TRBJ1-2 and V is TRBV29-1, with 7 nucleotides matching TRBD1. CDR3 length equals 12 residues. Looked up from germline, CDR1 is SQVTM and CDR2 is ANQGSEA. The V segment lost 0 bases and the J segment 8 bases; nucleotides outside the gene matches: 3. Here the CDR3 reads CSVEDGQVGYTF. CDR3 bases: TGCAGCGTTGAAGACGGACAGGTCGGCTACACCTTC.

The chain joins TRBV24-1 to TRBJ2-2; 9 bases line up with TRBD1. V dropped 1 base and J dropped 5; count of bases not matched to a gene: 7. There are 17 residues in the CDR3. Germline CDR1 KGHDR, CDR2 SFDVKD. CDR3 residues: CATSDFSDRGYTGELFF. DNA of the CDR3: TGTGCCACCAGTGATTTTTCGGACAGGGGATATACCGGGGAGCTGTTTTTT.

This clone came up a few times. The chain recombines TRBV6-5 with TRBJ1-2; D is perhaps TRBD1 (6 bases). The CDR3 loop spans 14 amino acids. Germline loops: CDR1 MNHEY, CDR2 SVGAGI. The germline V and J ends were trimmed by 5 bases and 2 bases, with 12 bases remaining between them. This CDR3 reads CASSPPGGNYGYTF. Here the CDR3 DNA reads TGTGCCAGCAGTCCTCCTGGGGGCAACTATGGCTACACCTTC.

The chain links TRBV30 to TRBJ1-5, with D maybe TRBD1 (6 bases). The V and J ends lost 3 bases and 0 bases respectively, with 18 bases between them. CDR1 is GTSNPN, CDR2 SVGIG, per germline (reference sequence). The CDR3 covers 17 residues. Written as DNA, the CDR3 is TGTGCCTGGAGCGCGGACAGAGGCCCTTATAGCAATCAGCCCCAGCATTTT. It translates to CAWSADRGPYSNQPQHF.

V is TRBV5-1 and J is TRBJ2-7, with a tentative D call TRBD2 (5 bases). This CDR3 spans 14 amino acids. V lost 4 bases, J lost 2 bases, and 13 bases lay in between. Germline CDR1 is SGHRS and CDR2 is YFSETQ. The CDR3 region is CASSDPGLAYEQYF. DNA for the CDR3: TGCGCCAGCAGCGACCCGGGATTAGCCTACGAGCAGTACTTC.

The chain carries TRBV7-9 and TRBJ1-4; the D gene is possibly TRBD1 (5 bases). The V gene's germline CDR1 is SEHNR and CDR2 FQNEAQ (reference sequence). Trimming cost V 5 bases and J 3 bases, with 10 bases left between them. The CDR3 consists of 14 residues. CDR3 DNA sequence: TGTGCCAGCAGCCCCCAGGGATCTAATGAAAAACTGTTTTTT. This translates into CASSPQGSNEKLFF.

This sequence joins TRBV7-2 and TRBJ2-7, with D possibly being TRBD1 (5 bases). CDR1 is SGHTA, CDR2 FQGNSA, per germline. Trimming shortened V by 6 bases and J by 5 bases, and 20 bases separated the two germline ends. The CDR3 is 15 amino acids. CDR3 in amino acids: CASRFNRQTPDEQYF. CDR3 nucleotide sequence: TGTGCCAGCAGGTTTAACCGACAGACCCCAGACGAGCAGTACTTC.

This chain uses TRBV2 with TRBJ2-5, with D possibly TRBD1 on 6 matching bases. CDR1 SNHLY and CDR2 FYNNEI come from the germline V gene. Deletions cut 10 bases from V and 1 base from J, with 16 bases between. The CDR3 consists of 14 residues. The CDR3 region has the DNA TGTGCCACATCCAAGGACAGCATCCAAGAGACCCAGTACTTC. Encoded protein: CATSKDSIQETQYF. Complete variable domain (other parts from reference TRBV2 and TRBJ2-5): EPEVTQTPSHQVTQMGQEVILRCVPISNHLYFYWYRQILGQKVEFLVSFYNNEISEKSEIFDDQFSVERPDGSNFTLKIRSTKLEDSAMYFCATSKDSIQETQYFGPGTRLLVL.

The CDR3 spells CASSLQRNTEAFF. CDR3 in DNA: TGTGCCAGCAGCCTTCAGAGGAACACTGAAGCTTTCTTT. The genes are TRBV6-5 and TRBJ1-1; D gene uncertain. The CDR3 has 13 amino acids. Per the germline V gene, CDR1 is MNHEY and CDR2 is SVGAGI. Deletions cut 6 bases from V and 1 base from J, with 9 bases between.

This sequence joins TRBV4-2 and TRBJ1-3; no clear D. Germline lookup yields CDR1 LGHNA and CDR2 YNFKEQ. Deletions cut 0 bases from V and 5 bases from J, with 8 bases between. The CDR3 loop spans 14 amino acids. The CDR3 region is CASSQDWARNTIYF. In DNA form, the CDR3 reads TGTGCCAGCAGCCAAGATTGGGCGAGAAACACCATATATTTT.

This chain joins TRBV7-2 and TRBJ2-5; TRBD2 matches at 11 bases. The CDR3 totals 15 residues. The germline CDR1 and CDR2 sequences are SGHTA and FQGNSA. Trimming took 1 base from V and 5 from J; bases not matched to a gene: 3. CDR3 residues: CASSLGLAGMETQYF. The CDR3 nucleotides are TGTGCCAGCAGCTTAGGACTAGCGGGGATGGAGACCCAGTACTTC.

The chain links TRBV21-1 to TRBJ2-7. TRBV21-1 is a pseudogene segment. The CDR3 runs to 10 residues. CDR3 nucleotides: TGTGCCAGCAGCAAAGTTGGGCAGTACTTC. Protein product: CASSKVGQYF.

This chain's CDR3 is CASSLGNRGYEQYF. CDR3 sequence (DNA): TGTGCCAGCAGTTTAGGAAACAGGGGGTACGAGCAGTACTTC. This chain links TRBV28 with TRBJ2-7, with 8 bases aligning to TRBD1. The germline V gene has CDR1 MDHEN and CDR2 SYDVKM. The CDR3 loop spans 14 amino acids. Trimming at V came to 2 bases and at J to 4 bases, leaving 4 bases not matched to a gene.

The chain links TRBV28 to TRBJ1-5, with a tentative D call TRBD1 (6 bases). Germline assignment: CDR1 MDHEN and CDR2 SYDVKM. The CDR3 is made up of 14 amino acids. The V gene lost 5 bases and the J gene lost 3 bases, with 11 bases spanning the gap. The CDR3 region has the DNA TGTGCCAGCAGTAAAGGGGGATCCAATCAGCCCCAGCATTTT. Amino acids: CASSKGGSNQPQHF.

The chain recombines TRBV13 with TRBJ1-6; unclear D gene. The V and J ends lost 5 bases and 7 bases respectively, with 6 bases between them. Germline assignment: CDR1 PRHDT and CDR2 FYEKMQ (reference sequence). The CDR3 runs 12 residues. The CDR3 coding sequence is TGTGCCAGCAGCCCCCACAATTCACCCCTCCACTTT. Protein sequence: CASSPHNSPLHF.

This clone was seen ten or more times. The J gene is TRBJ2-7, the V gene TRBV5-4; 8 positions match TRBD1. CDR1 is SGHNT, CDR2 YYREEE, per germline (reference sequence). With V trimmed by 5 bases and J by 1 base, 8 bases remained unmatched. The CDR3 has 15 amino acids. CDR3 amino acids: CASRKGQGLSYEQYF. In DNA form, the CDR3 reads TGTGCCAGCAGAAAAGGACAGGGCCTATCCTACGAGCAGTACTTC.

This clone was seen a few times. This chain connects TRBV5-6 to TRBJ1-3; no firm D call. The CDR3 loop spans 16 amino acids. V was shortened by 4 bases and J by 0 bases, with 14 bases between the two germline ends. Germline CDR1 is SGHDT and CDR2 is YYEEEE. The CDR3 reads CASSPGGGYSGNTIYF. For the CDR3, the DNA is TGTGCCAGCAGCCCGGGAGGCGGATACTCTGGAAACACCATATATTTT.

The chain carries TRBV19 and TRBJ1-1; D possibly corresponds to TRBD1 (6 bases). The CDR3 covers 15 residues. Deletions cut 5 bases from V and 5 bases from J, with 18 bases between. Germline CDR1 is LNHDA and CDR2 is SQIVND (reference sequence). For the CDR3, the DNA is TGTGCCAGTAGTCCCGTAGGGGGGGGCAAGACTGAAGCTTTCTTT. Translated: CASSPVGGGKTEAFF.

V usage is TRBV19 and J usage is TRBJ1-1; D might be TRBD1 (5 bases). CDR3 size: 14 residues. The V end lost 3 bases, the J end lost 1 base, and 9 bases lay between the germline ends. In germline, CDR1 is LNHDA, CDR2 SQIVND (reference sequence). CDR3 amino acids: CASSIVGGNTEAFF. The CDR3 bases are TGTGCCAGTAGTATTGTGGGGGGGAACACTGAAGCTTTCTTT.

This sequence joins TRBV30 and TRBJ2-7; 7 bases agree with TRBD1. The CDR3 runs to 16 residues. CDR1 GTSNPN and CDR2 SVGIG come from the germline V gene (reference sequence). V was clipped by 4 bases and J by 5 bases; unmatched bases: 17. DNA for the CDR3: TGTGCCTGGACCGTTCTGCCACAGGGGTTGCTCAACGAGCAGTACTTC. This sequence encodes CAWTVLPQGLLNEQYF.